Listed here are 2 T cell receptor beta chains from one sample, sequenced in a study of blood T cells in healthy people across ages. Through a sample-barcoded 5' primer and a J-beta primer mix, a second PCR was run for 7 to 11 cycles. MiXCR, applied by TCRdb to the 5' RACE reads, yields one record per CDR3 protein. The sample has hundreds of thousands of distinct CDR3 sequences, roughly 49% seen once. The sequencing input was blood. Receptors were obtained from a woman aged 55-70 years in good health.

The sample holds a few counts of this clonotype. The V gene is TRBV7-2, the J gene TRBJ2-5; no definite D call. The CDR3 has 13 amino acids. From germline, CDR1 is SGHTA and CDR2 FQGNSA. The V end lost 2 bases, the J end lost 4 bases, and 8 bases lay between the germline ends. The CDR3 spells CASSLPPLETQYF. CDR3 sequence (DNA): TGTGCCAGCAGCTTACCCCCTTTAGAGACCCAGTACTTC.

The J gene is TRBJ2-3, the V gene TRBV20-1, with TRBD2 matching over 15 bases. The CDR3 totals 14 residues. The J segment lost 4 bases and the V segment lost 5 bases, leaving 1 base of the junction unmatched. Germline V gene sequence: CDR1 DFQATT, CDR2 SNEGSKA (reference sequence). The CDR3 spells CSAGLAGGSDTQYF. DNA of the CDR3: TGCAGTGCTGGACTAGCGGGAGGGTCAGATACGCAGTATTTT.